This T cell receptor (beta chain) was recovered during a study of blood T cell repertoires in COVID-19. Study context: From the United States, Italy and Spain came samples of acute and convalescent COVID-19.

The J segment lost 6 bases and the V segment lost 5 bases, leaving 4 bases of the junction unmatched. This CDR3 comprises 13 residues. CDR1 is SGHDT, CDR2 YYEEEE, per germline. Seattle patient enrollment occurred during active infection, with longitudinal follow-up thereafter. The authors' processing: Reference gene primer amplification gave nucleated cell count estimates. Only in-frame clones appear in the TCRdb table, and some are missing; sequencing was by immunoSEQ multiplex PCR. V and J calls plus clone size are reproduced from that table; the DNA served to infer D and trimming. Altogether roughly 250,000 clones are present, 85% to 90% being singletons, with the ten largest covering over 9.5%.

The TCR comes from a woman aged 30 to 39 with COVID-19, enrolled during active disease. Material: peripheral blood. This chain joins TRBV5-6 and TRBJ1-4; 7 bases line up with TRBD1. The DNA of the CDR3 is TGTGCCAGCAGTAGACAGGGAGATGAAAAACTGTTTTTT. This gives the protein CASSRQGDEKLFF.